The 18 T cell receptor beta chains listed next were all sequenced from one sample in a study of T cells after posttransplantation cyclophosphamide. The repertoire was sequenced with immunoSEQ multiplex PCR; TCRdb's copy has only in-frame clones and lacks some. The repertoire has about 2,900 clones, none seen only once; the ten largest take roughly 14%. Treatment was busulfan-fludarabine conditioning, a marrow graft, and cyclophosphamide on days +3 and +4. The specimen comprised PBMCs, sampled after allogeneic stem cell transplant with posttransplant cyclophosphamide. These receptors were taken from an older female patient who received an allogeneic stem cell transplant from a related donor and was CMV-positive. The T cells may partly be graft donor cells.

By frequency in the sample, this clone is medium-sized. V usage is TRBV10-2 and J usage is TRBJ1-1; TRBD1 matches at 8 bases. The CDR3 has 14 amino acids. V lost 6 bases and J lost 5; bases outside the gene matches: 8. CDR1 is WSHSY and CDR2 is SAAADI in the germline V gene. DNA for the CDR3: TGCGCCAGCAGGGGCAGGGGGCCACGGACTGAAGCTTTCTTT. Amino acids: CASRGRGPRTEAFF.

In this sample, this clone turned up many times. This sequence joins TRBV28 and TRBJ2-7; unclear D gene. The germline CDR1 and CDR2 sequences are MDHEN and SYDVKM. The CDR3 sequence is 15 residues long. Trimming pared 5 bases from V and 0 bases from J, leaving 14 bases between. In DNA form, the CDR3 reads TGTGCCAGCAGTGCCCGGTTCTTTGGCTCCTACGAGCAGTACTTC. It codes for CASSARFFGSYEQYF.

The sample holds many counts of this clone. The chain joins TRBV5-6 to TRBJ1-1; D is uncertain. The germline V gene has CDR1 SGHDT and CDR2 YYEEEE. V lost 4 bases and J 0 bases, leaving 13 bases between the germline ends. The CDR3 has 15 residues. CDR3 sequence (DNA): TGTGCCAGCAGCACTCGCGGGTCGGTGAACACTGAAGCTTTCTTT. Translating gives CASSTRGSVNTEAFF.

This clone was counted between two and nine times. This CDR3 is CASSGPGQGNEQYF. The CDR3 region has the DNA TGTGCCAGCAGCGGCCCGGGACAGGGGAACGAGCAGTACTTC. This chain joins TRBV6-5 and TRBJ2-7; 10 bases agree with TRBD1. CDR1 is MNHEY, CDR2 SVGAGI, per germline. The CDR3 runs 14 residues. The V segment lost 6 bases and the J segment 5 bases; nucleotides outside the gene matches: 7.

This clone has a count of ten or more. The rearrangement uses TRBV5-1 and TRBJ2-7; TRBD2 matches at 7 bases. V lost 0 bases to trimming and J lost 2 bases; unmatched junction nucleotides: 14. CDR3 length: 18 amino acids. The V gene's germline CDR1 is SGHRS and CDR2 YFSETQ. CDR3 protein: CASSLGIVSAGAPYEQYF. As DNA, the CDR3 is TGCGCCAGCAGCTTGGGGATTGTGAGTGCGGGAGCTCCCTACGAGCAGTACTTC.

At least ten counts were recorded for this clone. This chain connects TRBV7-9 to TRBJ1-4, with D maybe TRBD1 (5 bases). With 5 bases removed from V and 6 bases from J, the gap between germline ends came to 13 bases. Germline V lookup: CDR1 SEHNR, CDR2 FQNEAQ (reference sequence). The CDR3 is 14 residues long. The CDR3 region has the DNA TGTGCCAGCAGCCTAGGCGGGGGGGATGAAAAACTGTTTTTT. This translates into CASSLGGGDEKLFF.

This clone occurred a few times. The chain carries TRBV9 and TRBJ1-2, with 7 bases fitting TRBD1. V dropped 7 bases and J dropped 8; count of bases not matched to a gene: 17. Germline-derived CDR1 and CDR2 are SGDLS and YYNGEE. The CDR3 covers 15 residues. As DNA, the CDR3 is TGTGCCAGCGCCAGGTGGGAGGGCCCAGGGGGGGGCTACACCTTC. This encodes CASARWEGPGGGYTF.

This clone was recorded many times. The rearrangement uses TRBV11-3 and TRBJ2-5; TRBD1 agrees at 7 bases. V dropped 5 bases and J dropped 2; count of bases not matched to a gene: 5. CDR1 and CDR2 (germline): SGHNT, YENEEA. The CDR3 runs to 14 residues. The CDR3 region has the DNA TGTGCCAGCAGCGCCCACAGGGGTCAAGAGACCCAGTACTTC. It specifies CASSAHRGQETQYF.

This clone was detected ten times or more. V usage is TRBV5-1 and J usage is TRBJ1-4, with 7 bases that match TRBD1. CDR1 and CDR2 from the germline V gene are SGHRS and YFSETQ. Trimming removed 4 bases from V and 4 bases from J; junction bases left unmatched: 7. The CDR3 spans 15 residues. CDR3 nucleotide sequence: TGCGCCAGCAGCCCCGGACAGGCTTATAATGAAAAACTGTTTTTT. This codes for CASSPGQAYNEKLFF.

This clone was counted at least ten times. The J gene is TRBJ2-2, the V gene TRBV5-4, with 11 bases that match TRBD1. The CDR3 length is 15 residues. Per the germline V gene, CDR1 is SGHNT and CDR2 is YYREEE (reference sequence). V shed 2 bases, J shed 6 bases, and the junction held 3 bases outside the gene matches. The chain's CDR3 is CASSFLGQGAGELFF. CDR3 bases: TGTGCCAGCAGCTTTTTGGGACAGGGGGCCGGGGAGCTGTTTTTT.

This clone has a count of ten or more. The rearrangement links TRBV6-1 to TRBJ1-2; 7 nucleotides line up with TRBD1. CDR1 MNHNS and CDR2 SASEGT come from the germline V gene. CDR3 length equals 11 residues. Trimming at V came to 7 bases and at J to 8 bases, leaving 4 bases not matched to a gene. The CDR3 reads CASNRGRGYTF. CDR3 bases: TGTGCCAGCAACAGGGGCCGAGGCTACACCTTC.

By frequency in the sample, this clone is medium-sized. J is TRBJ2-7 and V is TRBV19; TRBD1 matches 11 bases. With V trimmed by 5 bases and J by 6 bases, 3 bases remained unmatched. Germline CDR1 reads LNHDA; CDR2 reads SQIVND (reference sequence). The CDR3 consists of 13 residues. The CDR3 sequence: CASSEDRGLEQYF. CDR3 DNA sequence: TGTGCCAGTAGTGAGGACAGGGGGCTCGAGCAGTACTTC. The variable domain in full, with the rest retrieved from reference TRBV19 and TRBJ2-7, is DGGITQSPKYLFRKEGQNVTLSCEQNLNHDAMYWYRQDPGQGLRLIYYSQIVNDFQKGDIAEGYSVSREKKESFPLTVTSAQKNPTAFYLCASSEDRGLEQYFGPGTRLTVT.

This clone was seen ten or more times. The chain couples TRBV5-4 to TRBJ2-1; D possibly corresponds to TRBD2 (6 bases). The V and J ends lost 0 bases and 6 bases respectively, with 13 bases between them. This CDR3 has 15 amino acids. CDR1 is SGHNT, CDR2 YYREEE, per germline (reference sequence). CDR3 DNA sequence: TGTGCCAGCAGCTTGGTGCGGGGTTCGGGCAATGAGCAGTTCTTC. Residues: CASSLVRGSGNEQFF.

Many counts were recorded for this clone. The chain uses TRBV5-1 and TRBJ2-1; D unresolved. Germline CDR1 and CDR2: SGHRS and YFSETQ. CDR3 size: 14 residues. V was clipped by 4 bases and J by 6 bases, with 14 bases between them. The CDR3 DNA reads TGCGCCAGCAGCGACTTCCCGCCGGGCAATGAGCAGTTCTTC. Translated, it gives CASSDFPPGNEQFF.

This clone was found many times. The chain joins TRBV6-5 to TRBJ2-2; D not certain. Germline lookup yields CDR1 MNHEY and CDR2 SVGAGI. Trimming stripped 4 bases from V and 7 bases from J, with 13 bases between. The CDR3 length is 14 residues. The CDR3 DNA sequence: TGTGCCAGCAGTTTGATTCAAGGCATCGGGGAGCTGTTTTTT. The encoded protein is CASSLIQGIGELFF.

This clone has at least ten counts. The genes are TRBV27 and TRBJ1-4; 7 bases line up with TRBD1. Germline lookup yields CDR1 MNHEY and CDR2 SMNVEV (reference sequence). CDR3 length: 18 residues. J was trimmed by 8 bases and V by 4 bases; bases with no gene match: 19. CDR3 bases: TGTGCCAGCAGTTCAAAGGGGGCCAACAGGGCTAGGAAGGAAAAACTGTTTTTT. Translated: CASSSKGANRARKEKLFF.

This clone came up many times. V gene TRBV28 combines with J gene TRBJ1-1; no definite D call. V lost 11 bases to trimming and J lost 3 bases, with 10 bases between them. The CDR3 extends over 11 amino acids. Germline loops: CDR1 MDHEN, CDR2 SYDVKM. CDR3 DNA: TGTGCCTACGGGCGGGACACTGAAGCTTTCTTT. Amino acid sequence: CAYGRDTEAFF.

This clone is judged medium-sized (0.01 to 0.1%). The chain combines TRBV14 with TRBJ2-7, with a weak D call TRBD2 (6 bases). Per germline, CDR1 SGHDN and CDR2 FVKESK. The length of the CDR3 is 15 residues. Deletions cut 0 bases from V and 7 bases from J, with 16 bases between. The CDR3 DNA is TGTGCCAGCAGCCAAGACCTGCCCCCGGCGGGAGAGCAGTACTTC. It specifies CASSQDLPPAGEQYF.